Described below is a single T cell receptor beta chain sequence and its context. Its cognate antigen is unknown. These data belong to a study of T cells in Graves' hyperthyroidism and ophthalmopathy. The study's findings and limits: Researchers report that a 13 V-J model separated ophthalmopathy from stable hyperthyroidism. Appearing also in blood were most of the thyroid clonotypes expanded above 0.001.

TCR beta CDR3 region amplification was performed from RNA transcripts. The HTBI primer set served for first-round RT-PCR of the TCR CDR3. MiXCR, run by TCRdb on the multiplex PCR reads, gives a single entry per CDR3 protein. The data show about 740,000 distinct CDR3 sequences, roughly 15% seen once. V dropped 7 bases and J dropped 8; count of bases not matched to a gene: 10. Germline values: CDR1 LNHDA, CDR2 SQIVND (reference sequence). The CDR3 spans 13 residues. Across 18 months, stable Graves' hyperthyroidism was marked by no progression to ophthalmopathy. Those with hyperthyroidism were 18 to 65 years old, newly diagnosed, and ill for under 2 months.

The receptor comes from a woman aged 18-35 years with Graves' hyperthyroidism. V usage is TRBV19 and J usage is TRBJ1-1; TRBD1 agrees at 7 bases. Sequencing was done on a sample of blood. CDR3 nucleotide sequence: TGTGCCAGTATCGGGACAGCCTTCTTCGAAGCTTTCTTT. Its protein is CASIGTAFFEAFF.